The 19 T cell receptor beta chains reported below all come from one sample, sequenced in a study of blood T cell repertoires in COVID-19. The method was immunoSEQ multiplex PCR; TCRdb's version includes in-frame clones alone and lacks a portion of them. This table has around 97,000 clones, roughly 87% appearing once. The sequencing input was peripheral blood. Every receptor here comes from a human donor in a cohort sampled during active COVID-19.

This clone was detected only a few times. This CDR3 reads CASSQAQGNQPQHF. CDR3 nucleotide sequence: TGTGCCAGCAGCCAAGCACAGGGCAATCAGCCCCAGCATTTT. The chain has TRBV3-1 (or the pseudogene TRBV3-2) and TRBJ1-5, with a weak D call TRBD1 (5 bases). V was cut by 1 base and J by 2 bases, with 6 bases left in between. The germline CDR1 and CDR2 sequences are LGHDT and YNNKEL (reference sequence). There are 14 residues in the CDR3.

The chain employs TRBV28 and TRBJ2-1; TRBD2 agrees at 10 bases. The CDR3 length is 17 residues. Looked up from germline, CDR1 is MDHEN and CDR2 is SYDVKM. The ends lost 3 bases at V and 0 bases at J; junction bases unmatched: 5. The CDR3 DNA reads TGTGCCAGCAGTTTCAGCGGGAGGGGATTCTCCTACAATGAGCAGTTCTTC. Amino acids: CASSFSGRGFSYNEQFF.

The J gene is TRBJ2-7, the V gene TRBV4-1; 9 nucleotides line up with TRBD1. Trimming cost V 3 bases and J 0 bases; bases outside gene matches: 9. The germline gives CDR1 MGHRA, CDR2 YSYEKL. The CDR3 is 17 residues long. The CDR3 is CASSQTARQGVSYEQYF. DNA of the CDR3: TGCGCCAGCAGCCAGACCGCCCGACAGGGGGTCTCCTACGAGCAGTACTTC.

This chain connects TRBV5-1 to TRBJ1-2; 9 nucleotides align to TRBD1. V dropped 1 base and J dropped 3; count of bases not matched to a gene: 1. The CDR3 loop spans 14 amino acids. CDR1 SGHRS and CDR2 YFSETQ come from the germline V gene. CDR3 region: CASSLRTGDYGYTF. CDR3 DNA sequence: TGCGCCAGCAGCTTGAGGACAGGGGACTATGGCTACACCTTC.

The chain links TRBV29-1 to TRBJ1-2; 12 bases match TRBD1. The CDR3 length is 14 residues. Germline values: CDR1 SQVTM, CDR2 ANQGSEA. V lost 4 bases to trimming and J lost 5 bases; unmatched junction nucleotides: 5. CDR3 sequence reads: CSVGGQGAGYGYTF. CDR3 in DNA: TGCAGCGTTGGGGGACAGGGGGCGGGATATGGCTACACCTTC.

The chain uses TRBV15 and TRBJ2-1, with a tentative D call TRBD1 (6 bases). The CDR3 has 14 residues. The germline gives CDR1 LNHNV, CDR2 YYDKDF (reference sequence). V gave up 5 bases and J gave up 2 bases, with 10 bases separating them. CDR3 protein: CATSGQLAYNEQFF. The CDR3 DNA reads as TGTGCCACCAGCGGACAGCTAGCCTACAATGAGCAGTTCTTC.

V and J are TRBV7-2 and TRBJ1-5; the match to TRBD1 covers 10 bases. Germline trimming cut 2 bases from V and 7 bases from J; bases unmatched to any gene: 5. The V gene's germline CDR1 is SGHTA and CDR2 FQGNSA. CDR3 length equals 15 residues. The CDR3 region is CASSLWDRGEQPQHF. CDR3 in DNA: TGTGCCAGCAGCTTATGGGACAGGGGCGAGCAGCCCCAGCATTTT.

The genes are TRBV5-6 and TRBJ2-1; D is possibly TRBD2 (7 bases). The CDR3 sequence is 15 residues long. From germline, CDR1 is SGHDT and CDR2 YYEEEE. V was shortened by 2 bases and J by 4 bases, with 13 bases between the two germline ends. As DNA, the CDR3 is TGTGCCAGCAGCTTAGGTGGGGGGGCTTACAATGAGCAGTTCTTC. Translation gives CASSLGGGAYNEQFF.

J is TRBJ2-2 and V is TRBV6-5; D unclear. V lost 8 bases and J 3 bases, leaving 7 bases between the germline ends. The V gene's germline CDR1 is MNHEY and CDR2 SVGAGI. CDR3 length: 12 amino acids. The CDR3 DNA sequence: TGTGCCAGCCTCTATGACACCGGGGAGCTGTTTTTT. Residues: CASLYDTGELFF.

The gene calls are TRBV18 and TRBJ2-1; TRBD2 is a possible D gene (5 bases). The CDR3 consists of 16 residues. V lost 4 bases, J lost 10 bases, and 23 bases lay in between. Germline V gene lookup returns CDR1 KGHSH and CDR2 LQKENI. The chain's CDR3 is CASSQLGPRGVREQFF. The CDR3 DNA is TGTGCCAGCTCACAACTCGGGCCTCGGGGAGTAAGGGAGCAGTTCTTC.

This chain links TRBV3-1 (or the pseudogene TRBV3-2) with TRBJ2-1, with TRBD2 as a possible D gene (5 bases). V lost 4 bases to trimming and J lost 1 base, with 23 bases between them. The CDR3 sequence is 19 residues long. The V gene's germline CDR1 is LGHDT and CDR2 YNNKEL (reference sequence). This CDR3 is CASSLVAAEAPRSYNEQFF. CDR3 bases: TGTGCCAGCAGCCTGGTGGCAGCGGAGGCTCCCAGGTCCTACAATGAGCAGTTCTTC.

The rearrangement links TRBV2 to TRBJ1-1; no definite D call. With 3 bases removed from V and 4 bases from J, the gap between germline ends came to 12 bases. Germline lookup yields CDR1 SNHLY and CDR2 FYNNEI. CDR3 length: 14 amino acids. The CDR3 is CASSDLGEATEAFF. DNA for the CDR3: TGTGCCAGCAGTGATTTGGGTGAGGCCACTGAAGCTTTCTTT.

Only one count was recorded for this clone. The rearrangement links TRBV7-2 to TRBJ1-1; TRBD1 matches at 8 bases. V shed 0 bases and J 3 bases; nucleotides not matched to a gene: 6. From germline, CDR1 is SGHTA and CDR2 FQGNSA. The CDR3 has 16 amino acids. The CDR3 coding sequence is TGTGCCAGCAGCTTAGCGCCAGGGGGCGCGTACACTGAAGCTTTCTTT. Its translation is CASSLAPGGAYTEAFF. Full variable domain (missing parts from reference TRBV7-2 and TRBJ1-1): GAGVSQSPSNKVTEKGKDVELRCDPISGHTALYWYRQSLGQGLEFLIYFQGNSAPDKSGLPSDRFSAERTGGSVSTLTIQRTQQEDSAVYLCASSLAPGGAYTEAFFGQGTRLTVV.

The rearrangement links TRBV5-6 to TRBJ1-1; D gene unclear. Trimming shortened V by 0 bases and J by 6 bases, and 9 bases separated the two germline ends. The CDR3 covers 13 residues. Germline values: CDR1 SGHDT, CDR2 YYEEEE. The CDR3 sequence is CASSLGAGSEAFF. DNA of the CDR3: TGTGCCAGCAGCTTGGGGGCCGGATCTGAAGCTTTCTTT.

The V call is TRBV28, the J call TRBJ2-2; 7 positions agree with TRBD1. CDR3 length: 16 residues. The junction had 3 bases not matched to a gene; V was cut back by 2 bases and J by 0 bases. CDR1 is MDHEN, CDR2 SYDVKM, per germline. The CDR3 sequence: CASSLIGTANTGELFF. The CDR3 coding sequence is TGTGCCAGCAGTTTAATTGGGACAGCGAACACCGGGGAGCTGTTTTTT.

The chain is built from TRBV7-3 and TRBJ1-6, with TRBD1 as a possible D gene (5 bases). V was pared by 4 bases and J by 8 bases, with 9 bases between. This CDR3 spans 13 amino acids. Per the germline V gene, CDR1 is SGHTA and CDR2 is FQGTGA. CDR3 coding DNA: TGTGCCAGCAGCTCCGAACAGGATTCACCCCTCCACTTT. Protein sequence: CASSSEQDSPLHF.

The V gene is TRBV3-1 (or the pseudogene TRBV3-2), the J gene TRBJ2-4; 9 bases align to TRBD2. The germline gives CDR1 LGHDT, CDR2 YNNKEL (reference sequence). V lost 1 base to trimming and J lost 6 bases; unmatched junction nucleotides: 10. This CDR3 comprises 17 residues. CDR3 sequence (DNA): TGTGCCAGCAGCCAAGTTACGCGGGAGGGGGAGAGAAACATTCAGTACTTC. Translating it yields CASSQVTREGERNIQYF.

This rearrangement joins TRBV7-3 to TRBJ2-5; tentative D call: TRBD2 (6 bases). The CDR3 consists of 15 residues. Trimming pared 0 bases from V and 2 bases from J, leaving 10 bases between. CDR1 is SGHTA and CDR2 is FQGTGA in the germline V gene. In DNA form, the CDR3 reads TGTGCCAGCAGCTTAACGGGGACTCGACAAGAGACCCAGTACTTC. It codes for CASSLTGTRQETQYF. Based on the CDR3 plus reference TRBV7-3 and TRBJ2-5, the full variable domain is GAGVSQTPSNKVTEKGKYVELRCDPISGHTALYWYRQSLGQGPEFLIYFQGTGAADDSGLPNDRFFAVRPEGSVSTLKIQRTERGDSAVYLCASSLTGTRQETQYFGPGTRLLVL.

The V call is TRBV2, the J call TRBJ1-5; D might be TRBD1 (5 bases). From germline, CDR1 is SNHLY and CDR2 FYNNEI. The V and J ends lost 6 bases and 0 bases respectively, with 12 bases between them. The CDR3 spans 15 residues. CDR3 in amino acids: CASRTRQYSNQPQHF. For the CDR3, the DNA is TGTGCCAGCAGGACCCGACAGTATAGCAATCAGCCCCAGCATTTT.